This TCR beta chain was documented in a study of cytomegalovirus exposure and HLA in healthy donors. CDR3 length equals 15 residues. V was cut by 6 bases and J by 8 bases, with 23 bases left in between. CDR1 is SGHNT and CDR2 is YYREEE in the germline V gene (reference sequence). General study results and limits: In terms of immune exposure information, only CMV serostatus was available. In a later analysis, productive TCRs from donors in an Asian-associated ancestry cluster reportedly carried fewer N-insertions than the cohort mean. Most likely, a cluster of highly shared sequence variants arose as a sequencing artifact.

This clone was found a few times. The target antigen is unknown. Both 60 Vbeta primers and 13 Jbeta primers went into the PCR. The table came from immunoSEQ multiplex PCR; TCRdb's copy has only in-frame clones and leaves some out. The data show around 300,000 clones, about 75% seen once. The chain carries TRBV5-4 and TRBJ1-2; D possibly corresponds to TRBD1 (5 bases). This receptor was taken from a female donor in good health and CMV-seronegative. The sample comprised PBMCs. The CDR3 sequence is CASTGETFIGTGYTF. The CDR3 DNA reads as TGTGCCAGCACGGGGGAGACATTTATAGGGACCGGCTACACCTTC. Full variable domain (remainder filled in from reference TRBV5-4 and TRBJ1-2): ETGVTQSPTHLIKTRGQQVTLRCSSQSGHNTVSWYQQALGQGPQFIFQYYREEENGRGNFPPRFSGLQFPNYSSELNVNALELDDSALYLCASTGETFIGTGYTFGSGTRLTVV.